This section outlines one TCR beta chain sequence together with its context. Its antigen specificity is not known. No qualities accompany the bases; no much larger clone lies one base away. Including cysteine and phenylalanine, the CDR3 has 13 amino acids. Only CDR3 DNA is held: 39 bases, read in frame from base 1. CDR1 and CDR2, per the germline V gene (reference sequence), are GTSNPN and SVGIG. Trimming accounts for 4 bases at V and 5 bases at J, while the number of junction bases matched to no gene is 6. This sample was taken from a study of PD-L1 blockade in urothelial cancer (dated by TCRdb to between 2016 and 2019). About the study as a whole: Every patient began therapy at some point between 2014 and 2015 and was given atezolizumab 1,200 mg intravenously every 3 weeks. An ECOG performance status of 0 or 1 was recorded for the patients, and 0 to 3 prior chemotherapy regimens had been received by the patients. Durable clinical benefit was defined as a progression-free survival longer than 6 months, and TCR features were additionally tested against progression-free survival and overall survival. Pretreatment tumor samples and matched peripheral blood, collected serially before and after atezolizumab treatment, underwent TCR sequencing. About 90% of the roughly 29 patients were identified as males with urothelial cancer of bladder origin, and a prior smoking history was reported by 18 of 29 patients. Durable clinical benefit was achieved by nine patients but not by the remaining 20. In the same patients, whole exome sequencing and RNA sequencing of pretreatment tumors were performed in addition to TCR sequencing. The study, an exploratory multi-omic analysis, examined somatic, immune and clinical correlates of response to PD-L1 blockade with atezolizumab in urothelial cancer. Blood samples gave a median of about 130,000 T cells and tens of thousands of unique TCRs, with a median clonality of approximately 0.078. Blood samples were analyzed at 3 weeks after treatment start (second dose) and at 6 weeks after treatment start. Pretreatment blood TCR-seq was available for fewer than 30 patients, at least one posttreatment blood collection was obtained for some 25 patients, and tumor TCR-seq was available for some 25 patients.

The cohort comprised roughly 30 patients with locally advanced or metastatic urothelial carcinoma treated at Memorial Sloan Kettering on a trial protocol. Peripheral blood mononuclear cells were collected pretreatment and during treatment, with between 1 and 8 total time points obtained per patient. The Qiagen DNeasy Blood extraction kit was used to purify genomic DNA from total PBMCs and from tumor samples. PBMCs were collected pretreatment and during treatment and were isolated and stored as previously described. Each PCR received spiked-in synthetic TCR analog templates so that absolute template abundance could be estimated from read counts. Using the immunoSEQ assay, TCRbeta CDR3 regions were amplified from genomic DNA with bias-controlled V and J gene primers. Sequencing of rearranged TCRbeta segments was done at approximately 20X coverage. As for how the authors treated the data: Clustering was used to correct sequencing errors, and CDR3s were annotated against IMGT to assign V, D and J genes. Downstream analyses used only productive TCRbeta rearrangements, leaving out any out-of-frame or stop-codon sequences. To compute clonality, Shannon entropy was normalized by the log of the number of unique productive sequences and then subtracted from one. Fisher's exact test with Benjamini-Hochberg correction, at a threshold of adjusted p below 0.01, was used to find clones that differed between time points or between blood and tumor. TCRdb mirrors the immuneACCESS table, restricted to in-frame sequences. Some clones are absent from its copies; in checked studies, under half trace to an unresolved V gene, and the reason for the others is unknown. The DNA gave D and trimming, while V, J and clone size come from that table. Counted in this sample were over 45,000 clones; 70% to 90% of them appeared once. The leading ten clones occupy about 8% of the sample.

On the study overall, not on this receptor specifically: Patients with durable benefit showed greater expansion of tumor-associated TCR clones in peripheral blood 3 weeks after starting treatment (n of about 22, p = 0.022). Improved progression-free and overall survival was associated with having pretreatment peripheral blood TCR clonality below the median. Small sample size (n ≈ 29) and many exploratory analyses mean the results are intended to be hypothesis-generating.

This TCR derives from a man aged 55 to 70 with urothelial cancer. The V and J segments used are TRBV30 and TRBJ2-5; 8 junctional bases match TRBD2. Specimen: PBMCs, collected around atezolizumab (anti-PD-L1) treatment. CDR3 reads: CAWNRGGRETQYF. The nucleotides are TGTGCCTGGAACCGGGGGGGCCGTGAGACCCAGTACTTC.